The next 18 T cell receptor beta chains were all read from a single sample in a study of T cell changes during pregnancy in multiple sclerosis. Using immunoSEQ multiplex PCR, the repertoire was profiled, and TCRdb retains in-frame clones only, with some absent. The table has about 71,000 clones, around 90% seen once. The source material was peripheral blood, sampled in the third trimester of pregnancy. Receptors originate from a female donor with multiple sclerosis, enrolled in a pregnancy study.

The rearrangement links TRBV6-6 to TRBJ2-7; 7 nucleotides match TRBD1. The germline CDR1 and CDR2 sequences are MNHNY and SVGAGI (reference sequence). With V trimmed by 6 bases and J by 0 bases, 11 bases remained unmatched. The CDR3 extends over 16 amino acids. The DNA for the CDR3 is TGTGCCAGCAGCCGACAAACAGGGGCCTACTCCTACGAGCAGTACTTC. Protein sequence: CASSRQTGAYSYEQYF.

This chain connects TRBV2 to TRBJ2-5; TRBD2 matches at 9 bases. Germline V lookup: CDR1 SNHLY, CDR2 FYNNEI. The CDR3 loop spans 15 amino acids. The J segment lost 1 base and the V segment lost 9 bases, leaving 9 bases of the junction unmatched. The DNA for the CDR3 is TGTGCCAGAAATCGACTAGCGGCGATCCAAGAGACCCAGTACTTC. Encoded protein: CARNRLAAIQETQYF.

This clone occurred once. The rearrangement links TRBV4-3 to TRBJ2-7; 7 bases are a match to TRBD1. The germline gives CDR1 LGHNA, CDR2 YSLEER. This CDR3 is built from 16 residues. The V gene end was trimmed by 0 bases and the J gene end by 5 bases; junction bases not matched to a gene: 10. CDR3 DNA: TGCGCCAGCAGCCAAGACCCGCAGGGGGTGTGGAACGAGCAGTACTTC. Protein sequence: CASSQDPQGVWNEQYF.

The chain carries TRBV13 and TRBJ1-4; TRBD1 matches 7 bases. Per the germline V gene, CDR1 is PRHDT and CDR2 is FYEKMQ (reference sequence). The trim removed 4 bases at V and 8 bases at J, leaving 13 bases unmatched. The CDR3 runs 16 residues. The CDR3 here is CASSSVDREGGEKLFF. The CDR3 DNA is TGTGCCAGCAGCTCGGTCGACAGGGAAGGGGGAGAAAAACTGTTTTTT.

The chain recombines TRBV20-1 with TRBJ1-2, with D possibly TRBD1 on 5 matching bases. The V and J ends lost 5 bases and 9 bases respectively, with 13 bases between them. The CDR3 is made up of 11 amino acids. CDR1 is DFQATT and CDR2 is SNEGSKA in the germline V gene (reference sequence). CDR3 sequence: CSAQSGNRYTF. The CDR3 nucleotides read TGCAGTGCTCAGTCAGGGAATCGCTACACCTTC.

The rearrangement joins TRBV5-1 to TRBJ2-3; 9 bases match TRBD2. This CDR3 has 16 amino acids. The V gene end was trimmed by 5 bases and the J gene end by 2 bases; junction bases not matched to a gene: 9. CDR1 is SGHRS, CDR2 YFSETQ, per germline. CDR3 nucleotides: TGCGCCAGCAGGAATACAGGGACTAGCCCCACAGATACGCAGTATTTT. Protein sequence: CASRNTGTSPTDTQYF.

The chain joins TRBV5-4 to TRBJ2-2; D is possibly TRBD2 (6 bases). Trimming removed 2 bases from V and 4 bases from J, with 15 bases in between. This CDR3 has 16 residues. Germline V CDR1 and CDR2: SGHNT, YYREEE (reference sequence). CDR3 amino acids: CASSFAHGGLTGELFF. The CDR3 DNA follows: TGTGCCAGCAGCTTCGCCCACGGAGGGCTCACCGGGGAGCTGTTTTTT.

This chain joins TRBV5-4 and TRBJ1-1; 10 nucleotides agree with TRBD1. Germline V gene data show CDR1 as SGHNT and CDR2 as YYREEE (reference sequence). This CDR3 spans 15 amino acids. Trimming at V came to 3 bases and at J to 0 bases, leaving 2 bases not matched to a gene. The CDR3 DNA reads TGTGCCAGCAGCTCAGGGACAGGGGTGAACACTGAAGCTTTCTTT. Encoded protein: CASSSGTGVNTEAFF.

This clone has only one observation. The CDR3 DNA reads TGTGCCAGCAGCTTACCGGGACAGGGGATCAGCGAGCAGTACTTC. Translated, it gives CASSLPGQGISEQYF. The chain has TRBV5-6 and TRBJ2-7; 10 positions match TRBD1. This CDR3 contains 15 residues. CDR1 is SGHDT and CDR2 is YYEEEE in the germline V gene. V shed 2 bases, J shed 6 bases, and the junction held 8 bases outside the gene matches.

The rearrangement uses TRBV29-1 and TRBJ2-3, with TRBD1 as a possible D gene (6 bases). This CDR3 contains 14 residues. The germline CDR1 and CDR2 sequences are SQVTM and ANQGSEA. V was clipped by 7 bases and J by 2 bases, with 16 bases between them. As DNA, the CDR3 is TGCAGCGACAAAACAGGGCTCAACACAGATACGCAGTATTTT. Translation: CSDKTGLNTDTQYF.

The chain links TRBV28 to TRBJ1-1, with D perhaps TRBD1 (6 bases). Germline CDR1 and CDR2: MDHEN and SYDVKM. Trimming pared 5 bases from V and 3 bases from J, leaving 16 bases between. The CDR3 runs to 15 residues. The CDR3, as DNA: TGTGCCAGCAGTCTTACAGGGTTGGGGGACACTGAAGCTTTCTTT. Protein sequence: CASSLTGLGDTEAFF.

V and J are TRBV19 and TRBJ1-4; 7 bases line up with TRBD1. The germline V gene encodes CDR1 LNHDA and CDR2 SQIVND (reference sequence). The CDR3 runs 17 residues. Unmatched junction bases numbered 9, after V lost 5 bases and J lost 0 bases. The CDR3 loop is CASSFSRGGATNEKLFF. The CDR3 region has the DNA TGTGCCAGTAGTTTCAGCAGAGGGGGCGCAACTAATGAAAAACTGTTTTTT.

This clone was counted a single time. V gene TRBV27 combines with J gene TRBJ1-1; D gene unclear. Trimming cost V 2 bases and J 0 bases, with 7 bases left between them. CDR1 and CDR2 (germline): MNHEY, SMNVEV (reference sequence). CDR3 length equals 14 residues. The CDR3 region is CASSLGPMNTEAFF. Written as DNA, the CDR3 is TGTGCCAGCAGTTTAGGGCCCATGAACACTGAAGCTTTCTTT.

This chain connects TRBV10-2 to TRBJ2-7; 9 nucleotides line up with TRBD2. The CDR3 is made up of 15 amino acids. Germline V gene lookup returns CDR1 WSHSY and CDR2 SAAADI. The trim removed 6 bases at V and 5 bases at J, leaving 11 bases unmatched. CDR3 loop: CASRETSGRRHEQYF. In DNA form, the CDR3 reads TGCGCCAGCAGAGAGACTAGCGGAAGGCGTCACGAGCAGTACTTC.

As to this clone: The same CDR3 arises from other DNA sequences in this sample as well. This chain joins TRBV5-1 and TRBJ2-5, with 12 bases fitting TRBD2. Trimming took 4 bases from V and 2 from J; bases not matched to a gene: 3. Germline-derived CDR1 and CDR2 are SGHRS and YFSETQ. CDR3 length equals 15 residues. The CDR3: CASSRGLAGQETQYF. The CDR3 region has the DNA TGCGCCAGCAGCCGAGGACTAGCGGGACAAGAGACCCAGTACTTC.

The chain combines TRBV10-2 with TRBJ1-5; possibly TRBD1 for D (5 bases). V lost 3 bases and J 6 bases, leaving 12 bases between the germline ends. Germline CDR1 is WSHSY and CDR2 is SAAADI. The CDR3 sequence is 14 residues long. CDR3 DNA sequence: TGCGCCAGCAGTGATTACGGGGGAAGTCAGCCCCAGCATTTT. It yields the protein CASSDYGGSQPQHF.

The chain carries TRBV2 and TRBJ2-4, with D maybe TRBD1 (6 bases). Trimming took off 7 bases at V and 2 bases at J, with 21 bases between the two ends. The V gene's germline CDR1 is SNHLY and CDR2 FYNNEI. The CDR3 has 17 residues. The CDR3 sequence is CASTPGAGFGPKNIQYF. CDR3 coding DNA: TGTGCCAGCACCCCAGGGGCAGGGTTCGGTCCCAAAAACATTCAGTACTTC.

The rearrangement joins TRBV2 to TRBJ2-2; D might be TRBD1 (5 bases). This CDR3 contains 15 residues. Germline CDR1 SNHLY, CDR2 FYNNEI. V was trimmed by 0 bases and J by 5 bases, leaving 10 bases between them. The CDR3 reads CASSEARVWTGELFF. The CDR3 DNA follows: TGTGCCAGCAGTGAAGCCAGGGTGTGGACCGGGGAGCTGTTTTTT.